The clone carrying this T cell receptor (beta chain) appeared many times. The sample belongs to a study of regulatory T cells in long-lasting Graves disease. On the study more broadly: Graves' disease counted as persistent after over 5 years of antithyroid drugs with positive TSH receptor antibodies.

The sample's time point: persistent/refractory GD, antithyroid drugs over 5 years with positive TRAb. With RNA extracted from PBMCs as input, the TCR library was made. With V trimmed by 7 bases and J by 3 bases, 10 bases remained unmatched. Germline V lookup: CDR1 MNHEY, CDR2 SVGEGT. This CDR3 region has 15 residues. Investigators prepared the TCR beta libraries by applying iRepertoire HTBI primers and Arm-PCR of CDR3 regions. TCRdb redid the calling of the multiplex PCR reads with MiXCR, one entry per CDR3 protein. The sample holds hundreds of thousands of distinct CDR3 sequences, roughly 22% seen once.

The gene calls are TRBV6-2 or TRBV6-3 and TRBJ2-7; TRBD1 matches at 9 bases. This clonotype originated in a female donor with Graves disease. The source was peripheral blood mononuclear cells (PBMCs), collected when the disease was refractory, from a patient treated with antithyroid drugs. CDR3 nucleotides: TGTGCCAGCACAAGACCGGGACAGGGTAACTACGAGCAGTACTTC. Protein: CASTRPGQGNYEQYF.